This record concerns one T cell receptor beta chain sequence. Its antigen is not known. Quantitative barcoded 5'-RACE was used to prepare TCR beta libraries. TCRdb passed the 5' RACE reads through MiXCR, listing each CDR3 protein once. This sample has a few hundred thousand distinct CDR3 sequences; about 20% occur once, and the top ten carry around 17%. This specimen belongs to a study of CD8 T cells in ankylosing spondylitis. General study points: Earlier work had already found some motif variants in reactive arthritis synovial fluid and blood. Disease-linked clones proved CD8+ and comparatively uncommon in peripheral blood. Reportedly, significant enrichment of disease-linked clones occurred in matched ankylosing spondylitis synovial fluid. Ankylosing spondylitis blood appeared to be characterized by a TCR beta motif of 8 or 9 highly homologous variants.

Trimming pared 0 bases from V and 4 bases from J, leaving 9 bases between. The CDR3 runs to 15 residues. Germline loops: CDR1 MGHRA, CDR2 YSYEKL. This clonotype originated in a male donor with ankylosing spondylitis. Input material: blood, either unsorted or a sorted T cell fraction (not recorded which). V gene TRBV4-1 combines with J gene TRBJ2-2, with D perhaps TRBD2 (6 bases). The CDR3 DNA reads TGCGCCAGCAGCCAAGATGGGCGGGGCACCGGGGAGCTGTTTTTT. This codes for CASSQDGRGTGELFF.